Listed here are 18 T cell receptor beta chains from one sample, sequenced in a study of breast tumors, draining lymph nodes, adjacent tissues. Axillary draining lymph nodes of breast cancer patients supplied the node samples. A single record per CDR3 protein comes from TCRdb applying MiXCR to the multiplex PCR reads. This table holds 85,000 to 120,000 distinct CDR3 sequences, about 29% found once. The source material was axillary lymph node tissue. The receptor set was obtained from a female donor with breast cancer. Some clones in this sample may be carry-over from other donors' samples.

In its sample, this clonotype was seen many times. V usage is TRBV19 and J usage is TRBJ1-6; D remains unclear. This CDR3 comprises 16 residues. Trimming stripped 1 base from V and 10 bases from J, with 17 bases between. Looked up from germline, CDR1 is LNHDA and CDR2 is SQIVND (reference sequence). DNA of the CDR3: TGTGCCAGTAGTATAGGGAGCGCGGTTTACACCTCACCCCTCCACTTT. Amino acid sequence: CASSIGSAVYTSPLHF.

This clonotype came up many times. The chain employs TRBV7-3 and TRBJ2-1, with TRBD1 matching over 9 bases. Trimming at V came to 5 bases and at J to 0 bases, leaving 14 bases not matched to a gene. CDR3 size: 19 residues. Germline V CDR1 and CDR2: SGHTA, FQGTGA. CDR3 loop: CASSPRDRDLWSSYNEQFF. CDR3 sequence (DNA): TGTGCCAGCAGCCCCCGGGACAGGGATTTATGGAGCTCCTACAATGAGCAGTTCTTC.

This clonotype was observed at least ten times. J is TRBJ2-7 and V is TRBV7-2; TRBD2 matches at 9 bases. The CDR3 length is 14 residues. CDR1 is SGHTA, CDR2 FQGNSA, per germline. The trim removed 4 bases at V and 4 bases at J, leaving 5 bases unmatched. CDR3 in DNA: TGTGCCAGCAGCTCGCGACTAGCGGATTACGAGCAGTACTTC. Protein: CASSSRLADYEQYF.

The chain combines TRBV5-1 with TRBJ2-2, with 9 bases fitting TRBD1. The length of the CDR3 is 15 residues. With V trimmed by 4 bases and J by 5 bases, 6 bases remained unmatched. CDR1 is SGHRS, CDR2 YFSETQ, per germline. The CDR3 region is CASSRDREGTGELFF. For the CDR3, the DNA is TGCGCCAGCAGCCGGGACAGGGAGGGGACCGGGGAGCTGTTTTTT.

This clonotype has at least ten counts. The chain is built from TRBV27 and TRBJ1-2; D uncertain. V shed 5 bases and J shed 0 bases, with 10 bases lying between them. The germline CDR1 and CDR2 sequences are MNHEY and SMNVEV (reference sequence). The CDR3 runs 14 residues. CDR3 nucleotides: TGTGCCAGCAGTCCCGAGAGGGCTAACTATGGCTACACCTTC. This sequence encodes CASSPERANYGYTF.

This clonotype occurred many times. The gene calls are TRBV6-2 or TRBV6-3 and TRBJ2-7, with D possibly TRBD2 on 6 matching bases. The germline V and J ends were trimmed by 7 bases and 2 bases, with 15 bases remaining between them. Germline values: CDR1 MNHEY, CDR2 SVGEGT. CDR3 length equals 14 residues. The CDR3 coding sequence is TGTGCCAGCATCCACACGGCGGGGCCCTACGAGCAGTACTTC. This gives the protein CASIHTAGPYEQYF.

The DNA of the CDR3 is TGTGCCACCAGCAGCTGGGCCGGGACTATCACAGATACGCAGTATTTT. Its translation: CATSSWAGTITDTQYF. The genes are TRBV15 and TRBJ2-3, with TRBD2 matching over 7 bases. The CDR3 contains 16 residues. The ends lost 3 bases at V and 2 bases at J; junction bases unmatched: 8. CDR1 and CDR2 from the germline V gene are LNHNV and YYDKDF (reference sequence).

This clonotype was picked up many times. A much bigger clone sits one base away, suggesting this may be a read error. The rearrangement links TRBV20-1 to TRBJ2-7, with a possible D match to TRBD2 (6 bases). The CDR3 consists of 13 residues. Germline V gene data show CDR1 as DFQATT and CDR2 as SNEGSKA (reference sequence). The CDR3 region is CSVTGTSSYAQYF. The CDR3 nucleotides read TGCAGTGTTACCGGGACTTCGTCCTACGCGCAGTACTTC.

This clonotype was detected ten times or more. This chain joins TRBV6-6 and TRBJ2-3; TRBD1 aligns across 8 bases. Trimming cost V 2 bases and J 4 bases; bases outside gene matches: 8. The V gene's germline CDR1 is MNHNY and CDR2 SVGAGI (reference sequence). The CDR3 loop spans 16 amino acids. CDR3 nucleotides: TGTGCCAGCAGTTACCGACAGGGGCTTAGGGCAGATACGCAGTATTTT. It translates to CASSYRQGLRADTQYF.

This clonotype showed up many times. One base away lies a much larger clone, so this may be a sequencing read error. The chain uses TRBV5-8 and TRBJ2-5, with D perhaps matching TRBD1 (6 bases). The CDR3 covers 15 residues. CDR1 SGHTS and CDR2 YDEGEE come from the germline V gene. V was shortened by 0 bases and J by 7 bases, with 16 bases between the two germline ends. This chain's CDR3 is CASSLGTANTGTQYF. The CDR3 DNA is TGTGCCAGCAGCTTGGGGACAGCTAACACAGGGACCCAGTACTTC.

This clonotype was detected ten times or more. The CDR3 region has the DNA TGTGCCAGCAGGGACGGGTTTGAGGAAAGACAGGGACTAGCGTCTTTCACAGATACGCAGTATTTT. This encodes CASRDGFEERQGLASFTDTQYF. This chain connects TRBV6-1 to TRBJ2-3; TRBD2 agrees at 10 bases. Germline lookup yields CDR1 MNHNS and CDR2 SASEGT. This CDR3 spans 22 amino acids. J was trimmed by 2 bases and V by 6 bases; bases with no gene match: 26.

This clonotype was picked up many times. The chain has TRBV5-1 and TRBJ2-4; D possibly uses TRBD1 or TRBD2 (5 bases each). Germline loops: CDR1 SGHRS, CDR2 YFSETQ. V lost 4 bases, J lost 8 bases, and 16 bases lay in between. This CDR3 is 14 amino acids long. This CDR3 reads CASSAGTGIDIQYF. Here the CDR3 DNA reads TGCGCCAGCAGCGCCGGGACCGGCATTGACATTCAGTACTTC.

At least ten counts were recorded for this clonotype. The CDR3 loop is CASSLGDRDEQYF. Written as DNA, the CDR3 is TGTGCCAGCAGCTTAGGGGACAGAGACGAGCAGTACTTC. J is TRBJ2-7 and V is TRBV11-3; TRBD1 agrees at 7 bases. The CDR3 has 13 residues. The germline V gene has CDR1 SGHNT and CDR2 YENEEA. Trimming at V came to 1 base and at J to 5 bases, leaving 2 bases not matched to a gene.

This clonotype was seen ten or more times. The V and J genes are TRBV7-8 and TRBJ1-6; D ambiguous. This CDR3 spans 14 amino acids. From germline, CDR1 is SGHVS and CDR2 FQNEAQ. V was cut by 6 bases and J by 10 bases, with 16 bases left in between. This CDR3 is CASSLETMKSPLHF. In nucleotides, the CDR3 is TGTGCCAGCAGTCTGGAGACTATGAAGTCACCCCTCCACTTT.

This clonotype was recorded many times. The CDR3 protein is CSAHVFSSYNEQFF. The CDR3, as DNA: TGCAGTGCTCATGTATTCAGCTCCTACAATGAGCAGTTCTTC. The chain couples TRBV20-1 to TRBJ2-1; no clear D gene. The germline gives CDR1 DFQATT, CDR2 SNEGSKA (reference sequence). Trimming took 5 bases from V and 0 from J, leaving 11 bases between them. This CDR3 has 14 residues.

The chain is built from TRBV7-8 and TRBJ1-3; D unclear. V dropped 5 bases and J dropped 4 bases, with 12 bases sitting between them. The germline CDR1 and CDR2 sequences are SGHVS and FQNEAQ. This CDR3 has 14 amino acids. The CDR3 DNA is TGTGCCAGCAGCCCGGCCGGGGTCGGAAACACCATATATTTT. Translation gives CASSPAGVGNTIYF. Full variable domain (remainder filled in from reference TRBV7-8 and TRBJ1-3): GAGVSQSPRYKVAKRGQDVALRCDPISGHVSLFWYQQALGQGPEFLTYFQNEAQLDKSGLPSDRFFAERPEGSVSTLKIQRTQQEDSAVYLCASSPAGVGNTIYFGEGSWLTVV.

This clonotype was counted many times. The chain joins TRBV6-6 to TRBJ2-1; 8 nucleotides align to TRBD2. With 2 bases clipped from V and 6 bases from J, the junction kept 6 bases outside the gene matches. Per the germline V gene, CDR1 is MNHNY and CDR2 is SVGAGI (reference sequence). The CDR3 is 15 amino acids. The CDR3: CASSYGAGGFNEQFF. Here the CDR3 DNA reads TGTGCCAGCAGTTACGGGGCGGGAGGCTTCAATGAGCAGTTCTTC.

In regard to this clonotype: A junction end diverges from the germline sequence, so it may reflect a read error. The chain is built from TRBV20-1 and TRBJ1-3; TRBD1 agrees at 8 bases. From germline, CDR1 is DFQATT and CDR2 SNEGSKA (reference sequence). The CDR3 is made up of 14 amino acids. For the CDR3, the DNA is TGCAGTGCTAGAAGACAGGGGACTGGAAACACCGTATATTTT. Protein sequence: CSARRQGTGNTVYF.